This entry features one TCR beta chain sequence. Antigen unknown. Time point reported: week 35, safety follow-up. Vaccination comprised doses that each held 300 ug of mutant IDH1 20-mer peptide, plus topical imiquimod. Measured with immunoSEQ multiplex PCR; TCRdb has only the in-frame clones, and not every one. The sample consists of 53,000 or so clones, approximately 80% of them appearing once. The data were taken from a study of a mutant IDH1 vaccine in newly diagnosed glioma. Across the whole study: In some groups vaccination began 4-6 weeks post-radiotherapy; others received it with temozolomide.

Germline CDR1 is WNHNN and CDR2 is SYGVQD (reference sequence). V shed 6 bases and J shed 1 base, with 12 bases lying between them. The CDR3 has 14 residues. The source was PBMCs, collected from a glioma patient whose treatment included an IDH1 peptide vaccine. This chain links TRBV10-1 with TRBJ1-1; D gene ambiguous. The TCR comes from a man aged 35 to 55 with glioma. The CDR3 DNA is TGCGCCAGCAGCGATTCGTCAGCGAACACTGAAGCTTTCTTT. This translates into CASSDSSANTEAFF.